These T cell receptor beta chains were read from a single sample in a study of T cell responses to AZD1222 COVID-19 vaccine. Sequencing used immunoSEQ multiplex PCR; TCRdb keeps in-frame clones, though not all of them. This table holds around 140,000 clones, approximately 88% found once. The specimen was peripheral blood, collected on day 0 of AZD1222 vaccination. These receptors were taken from an adult in good health. Each CDR3 is given with its conserved first and last residue. A D gene is named only where the DNA matches it firmly. Some rows have no size entry. The others give once, few or many, or a class for an expanded clone.

clone_size	cdr3_length	d_call	v_call	j_call	cdr3_nt	cdr3_aa
few	13	NA	TRBV7-2	TRBJ2-7	TGTGCCAGCAGTTTCTACACCTCCTACGAGCAGTACTTC	CASSFYTSYEQYF
NA	15	NA	TRBV9	TRBJ1-1	TGTGCCAGCAGTTTACAGGGAAATCGGGGCACTGAAGCTTTCTTT	CASSLQGNRGTEAFF
NA	14	NA	TRBV7-2	TRBJ1-5	TGTGCCAGCAGCTTGAGACAGCTCGGGCAGCCCCAGCATTTT	CASSLRQLGQPQHF
NA	16	NA	TRBV3-1/TRBV3-2	TRBJ1-2	TGTGCCAGCAGCCAAGCGAGGACGACAGTTAGCTATGGCTACACCTTC	CASSQARTTVSYGYTF
NA	14	NA	TRBV18	TRBJ2-5	TGTGCCAGCTCACCAATACACCGTCAAGAGACCCAGTACTTC	CASSPIHRQETQYF
once	15	NA	TRBV30	TRBJ1-5	TGTGCCTGGAGTGTACGGTCAGAGGTTAATCAGCCCCAGCATTTT	CAWSVRSEVNQPQHF
NA	15	NA	TRBV29-1	TRBJ1-1	TGCAGCGTTGAAGCGACCGAGGTACTGGGGACTGAAGCTTTCTTT	CSVEATEVLGTEAFF
NA	14	NA	TRBV4-2	TRBJ1-3	TGTGCCAGCAGCCCCGGGGCCATTGGAAACACCATATATTTT	CASSPGAIGNTIYF
few	13	NA	TRBV6-5	TRBJ2-7	TGTGCCAGCAGTTACGTCTCGGGTTACGAGCAGTACTTC	CASSYVSGYEQYF
NA	14	NA	TRBV2	TRBJ2-1	TGTGCCAGCAGCTTTGACGGGCTGGACAATGAGCAGTTCTTC	CASSFDGLDNEQFF
NA	13	NA	TRBV6-1	TRBJ1-6	TGTGCCAGCAGTGATCTGTATAATTCACCCCTCCACTTT	CASSDLYNSPLHF
NA	13	NA	TRBV18	TRBJ1-1	TGTGCCAGCTCACCAGATCCCGGGGATGAAGCTTTCTTT	CASSPDPGDEAFF
NA	16	NA	TRBV9	TRBJ2-7	TGTGCCAGCAGCGTAGACCAGGGGGGAGAAGGCTACGAGCAGTACTTC	CASSVDQGGEGYEQYF
NA	16	NA	TRBV6-5	TRBJ1-3	TGTGCCAGCAGTTACGTTCAGTCGAGCTCTGGAAACACCATATATTTT	CASSYVQSSSGNTIYF